A single sample gave rise to the 27 T cell receptor beta chains below, sequenced in a study of molecular identifiers for immune sequencing clone quantification. TCRdb redid the calling of the PCR reads with MiXCR, one entry per CDR3 protein. The sample shows around 100,000 distinct CDR3 sequences, over 30% of them seen only once. Material for sequencing was naive CD8+ T cells from blood, with Jurkat cell RNA spiked in. Indicated subset: FACS-sorted CD8+CD4-CCR7+CD45RA+ naive T cells. All receptors come from a human donor in good health. Some libraries in this study had Jurkat cell RNA spiked in.

The chain combines TRBV2 with TRBJ2-1; D gene uncertain. Trimming shortened V by 8 bases and J by 7 bases, and 12 bases separated the two germline ends. The V gene's germline CDR1 is SNHLY and CDR2 FYNNEI. This CDR3 has 12 amino acids. The CDR3 bases are TGTGCCAGCGCAGTGTATAATAATGAGCAGTTCTTC. Translation gives CASAVYNNEQFF.

Worth noting for this clonotype: A much larger clone sits a single nucleotide away, making a read error possible. V gene TRBV6-2 or TRBV6-3 combines with J gene TRBJ2-6; D may be TRBD1 or TRBD2 (5 bases each). CDR1 MNHEY and CDR2 SVGEGT come from the germline V gene. The CDR3 extends over 15 amino acids. CDR3 region: CASRLQGTGAYVLTF. For the CDR3, the DNA is TGTGCCAGCAGACTCCAGGGTACCGGGGCCTACGTCCTGACTTTC.

The rearrangement uses TRBV20-1 and TRBJ1-5; D is uncertain. Germline V lookup: CDR1 DFQATT, CDR2 SNEGSKA (reference sequence). The CDR3 has 15 residues. V was clipped by 4 bases and J by 5 bases, with 18 bases between them. The CDR3 reads CSATPPGRLHQPQHF. In nucleotides, the CDR3 is TGCAGTGCTACGCCACCCGGCAGACTACATCAGCCCCAGCATTTT.

Turning to this clonotype: It may be a read error: a sequence one base away is much more abundant. The V and J genes are TRBV7-2 and TRBJ2-7; TRBD1 or TRBD2 may be the D gene (6 bases each). The CDR3 consists of 13 residues. Per the germline V gene, CDR1 is SGHTA and CDR2 is FQGNSA. Between the trimmed V and J ends, which lost 8 bases and 5 bases, there was a span of 16 bases. In DNA form, the CDR3 reads TGTGCCAGCTCGTTAGGGGGGCCGGACGAGCAGTACTTC. Its protein product is CASSLGGPDEQYF.

There are a few counts of this clonotype. The chain combines TRBV28 with TRBJ2-7; 7 bases are shared with TRBD1. Trimming removed 7 bases from V and 2 bases from J; junction bases left unmatched: 5. Germline assignment: CDR1 MDHEN and CDR2 SYDVKM. The CDR3 loop spans 13 amino acids. CDR3 sequence (DNA): TGTGCCAGCAAGGAACAGGGGACCTACGAGCAGTACTTC. This codes for CASKEQGTYEQYF.

This clonotype was counted only a few times. The chain couples TRBV5-7 to TRBJ2-1; D unresolved. TRBV5-7 is given ORF status, its function remaining uncertain. The CDR3 has 15 residues. V lost 0 bases to trimming and J lost 5 bases, with 12 bases between them. CDR3 coding DNA: TGTGCCAGCAGCTTGGATCTGCTATGGGACAATGAGCAGTTCTTC. It encodes CASSLDLLWDNEQFF.

There are a few counts of this clonotype. This chain joins TRBV9 and TRBJ2-3; 8 nucleotides match TRBD1. In germline, CDR1 is SGDLS, CDR2 YYNGEE. This CDR3 has 16 amino acids. The ends lost 0 bases at V and 0 bases at J; junction bases unmatched: 3. CDR3 amino acids: CASSVDRTGSTDTQYF. CDR3 in DNA: TGTGCCAGCAGCGTAGATAGGACAGGGAGCACAGATACGCAGTATTTT.

About this clonotype: A much larger clone differs from this one at a single base, so this may be a read error. The rearrangement links TRBV5-3 to TRBJ2-5, with D unresolved. TRBV5-3 is filed as an ORF, its function uncertain. The CDR3 has 12 amino acids. In DNA form, the CDR3 reads TGTGCCAGCAGCTCTTGGCTGGAGACCCAGTACTTC. This translates into CASSSWLETQYF.

This clonotype has more than one count but fewer than ten. The genes are TRBV12-3 or TRBV12-4 and TRBJ2-7, with unresolved D. The CDR3 runs 15 residues. V shed 9 bases and J shed 4 bases, with 22 bases lying between them. The CDR3 nucleotides read TGTGCCAGTTTGACCACCCCCATATACGTATACGAGCAGTACTTC. Translation: CASLTTPIYVYEQYF.

This clonotype was recorded a few times. The DNA of the CDR3 is TGTGCCAGCAGCTTAGGAAAGGGGGAGGGCCGTGAGCAGTTCTTC. Protein product: CASSLGKGEGREQFF. This chain joins TRBV7-9 and TRBJ2-1; possible D gene TRBD2, 7 bases. The V gene lost 1 base and the J gene lost 9 bases, with 16 bases spanning the gap. The CDR3 covers 15 residues. From germline, CDR1 is SEHNR and CDR2 FQNEAQ (reference sequence).

The genes are TRBV4-2 and TRBJ2-3; 7 bases are a match to TRBD1. Germline loops: CDR1 LGHNA, CDR2 YNFKEQ. CDR3 length: 17 amino acids. V gave up 0 bases and J gave up 4 bases; unmatched junction bases: 10. The CDR3 DNA reads as TGTGCCAGCAGCCAAGATTCAGGGGGTCCAATGGCAGATACGCAGTATTTT. Translation gives CASSQDSGGPMADTQYF.

As regards this clonotype: Mismatch with germline at one junction end may stem from a read error. V and J are TRBV27 and TRBJ2-1; D might be TRBD1 or TRBD2, each matching 5 bases. The CDR3 covers 13 residues. CDR1 is MNHEY, CDR2 SMNVEV, per germline (reference sequence). The CDR3 nucleotides are TGTGCCAGCAGTCCCGGGACCTACAATGAGCAGATCTTC. Translated, it gives CASSPGTYNEQIF.

The V call is TRBV28, the J call TRBJ2-7; D is perhaps TRBD1 (5 bases). Germline CDR1 reads MDHEN; CDR2 reads SYDVKM. This CDR3 contains 14 residues. Deletions cut 8 bases from V and 3 bases from J, with 17 bases between. The CDR3 sequence is CASRPLLDNYEQYF. The CDR3 bases are TGTGCCAGCCGACCACTCCTGGACAACTACGAGCAGTACTTC.

A word on this clonotype: Being one base from a much bigger clone, this may be a read error. V usage is TRBV6-2 or TRBV6-3 and J usage is TRBJ2-5; D is unclear. V gave up 11 bases and J gave up 4 bases, with 17 bases separating them. The CDR3 spans 13 residues. Germline assignment: CDR1 MNHEY and CDR2 SVGEGT. The CDR3 nucleotides are TGTGCCTGCACTGATTGGCAAGGAGAGACCCAGTACTTC. It specifies CACTDWQGETQYF.

This clonotype was seen a few times. The chain is built from TRBV15 and TRBJ2-6, with a tentative D call TRBD2 (5 bases). The V gene lost 3 bases and the J gene lost 0 bases, with 24 bases spanning the gap. Germline V gene data show CDR1 as LNHNV and CDR2 as YYDKDF (reference sequence). The CDR3 is 21 residues long. The CDR3: CATSSGLSTADHASGANVLTF. For the CDR3, the DNA is TGTGCCACCAGCAGCGGACTGTCCACCGCGGATCATGCCTCTGGGGCCAACGTCCTGACTTTC.

In DNA form, the CDR3 reads TGTGCCAGCAGCCCGCGACAGGATAGCTCCTACGAGCAGTACTTC. It encodes CASSPRQDSSYEQYF. The chain recombines TRBV7-9 with TRBJ2-7, with D possibly matching TRBD1 (6 bases). Trimming left V 5 bases short and J 0 bases short, with 14 bases between. The CDR3 spans 15 residues. CDR1 and CDR2 (germline): SEHNR, FQNEAQ (reference sequence).

The CDR3 nucleotides are TGTGCCAGCAGTTTACGGTGGGGCAATCAGCCCCAGCATTTT. It is translated as CASSLRWGNQPQHF. The chain is built from TRBV27 and TRBJ1-5; no clear D gene. The CDR3 covers 14 residues. Trimming stripped 2 bases from V and 2 bases from J, with 7 bases between. Per the germline V gene, CDR1 is MNHEY and CDR2 is SMNVEV (reference sequence).

This sequence joins TRBV6-1 and TRBJ2-7; a weak D match, TRBD2 (5 bases). CDR1 MNHNS and CDR2 SASEGT come from the germline V gene. The CDR3 loop spans 14 amino acids. The V gene lost 4 bases and the J gene lost 3 bases, with 13 bases spanning the gap. The CDR3 nucleotides are TGTGCCAGCAGTGGTTCGGGGTGGTTCTACGAGCAGTACTTC. Its protein product is CASSGSGWFYEQYF.

The table lists this clonotype with many counts. The rearrangement links TRBV11-2 to TRBJ2-3; 9 bases align to TRBD2. V dropped 3 bases and J dropped 6; count of bases not matched to a gene: 4. The germline V gene encodes CDR1 SGHAT and CDR2 FQNNGV. This CDR3 region has 14 residues. CDR3: CASSLGLALDTQYF. CDR3 in DNA: TGTGCCAGCAGCTTGGGACTAGCCTTGGATACGCAGTATTTT.

This clonotype has only a few counts. The rearrangement joins TRBV29-1 to TRBJ2-1; no firm D call. This CDR3 region has 10 residues. V gave up 4 bases and J gave up 7 bases, with 5 bases separating them. Germline V gene data show CDR1 as SQVTM and CDR2 as ANQGSEA. This CDR3 is CSVVGNEQFF. DNA of the CDR3: TGCAGCGTTGTGGGGAATGAGCAGTTCTTC.

Only one count was recorded for this clonotype. A much more abundant neighbour one base away suggests this may be a read error. In DNA form, the CDR3 reads TGTGCCAGCAGCCAGTGGGTCTACGAGCAGTACTTC. Protein: CASSQWVYEQYF. The V gene is TRBV6-2 or TRBV6-3, the J gene TRBJ2-7; D is ambiguous. Trimming shortened V by 6 bases and J by 3 bases, and 9 bases separated the two germline ends. This CDR3 comprises 12 residues. From germline, CDR1 is MNHEY and CDR2 SVGEGT.

Concerning this clonotype itself: This may stem from a read error, because a much larger clone lies one nucleotide away. The CDR3 sequence: CASSLITTDSQYF. The CDR3 DNA follows: TGTGCCAGCAGCTTAATTACCACAGATTCGCAGTATTTT. The V call is TRBV7-2, the J call TRBJ2-3; D is ambiguous. The CDR3 length is 13 residues. CDR1 and CDR2 (germline): SGHTA, FQGNSA.

The table lists this clonotype with many counts. This sequence joins TRBV9 and TRBJ1-1; TRBD1 might be the D (6 bases). The CDR3 spans 14 residues. Germline V gene data show CDR1 as SGDLS and CDR2 as YYNGEE. Trimming pared 3 bases from V and 3 bases from J, leaving 12 bases between. Written as DNA, the CDR3 is TGTGCCAGCAGCGCCGGACAGCTAGACACTGAAGCTTTCTTT. This encodes CASSAGQLDTEAFF.

This chain joins TRBV5-1 and TRBJ2-2; D gene unclear. Per germline, CDR1 SGHRS and CDR2 YFSETQ. CDR3 length: 16 residues. V lost 7 bases and J lost 0, with 16 bases in between. CDR3 sequence reads: CASQLHVRSNTGELFF. CDR3 DNA sequence: TGCGCCAGCCAGTTGCACGTGCGTTCGAACACCGGGGAGCTGTTTTTT.

Notes on this clonotype: One base away lies a much larger clone, so this may be a sequencing read error. The J gene is TRBJ2-5, the V gene TRBV7-9; D perhaps matches TRBD1 (6 bases). The CDR3 runs 14 residues. Germline V gene lookup returns CDR1 SEHNR and CDR2 FQNEAQ (reference sequence). CDR3 nucleotide sequence: TGTGCCAGCAGCGTCGGACAGATACAAGAGCCCCAGTACTTC. Translation: CASSVGQIQEPQYF.

This clonotype has just a few counts. The CDR3 DNA sequence: TGTGCCAGCAGCTTCTTCGGGAACACTGAAGCTTTCTTT. Encoded protein: CASSFFGNTEAFF. The V gene is TRBV13, the J gene TRBJ1-1; D gene uncertain. This CDR3 is built from 13 residues. Germline V gene sequence: CDR1 PRHDT, CDR2 FYEKMQ (reference sequence). V lost 3 bases, J lost 1 base, and 6 bases lay in between. Full variable domain (rest looked up from reference TRBV13 and TRBJ1-1): AAGVIQSPRHLIKEKRETATLKCYPIPRHDTVYWYQQGPGQDPQFLISFYEKMQSDKGSIPDRFSAQQFSDYHSELNMSSLELGDSALYFCASSFFGNTEAFFGQGTRLTVV.

This clonotype was found a few times. J is TRBJ2-1 and V is TRBV2; 7 nucleotides align to TRBD1. Germline CDR1 reads SNHLY; CDR2 reads FYNNEI. The CDR3 sequence is 12 residues long. The junction had 6 bases not matched to a gene; V was cut back by 4 bases and J by 12 bases. The CDR3 region is CASSVQGYGQFF. CDR3 nucleotides: TGTGCCAGCAGTGTACAGGGGTACGGGCAGTTCTTC.